This T cell receptor beta chain was identified in a study of healthy donors' naive CD4 and CD8 T cells. This clonotype was detected a few times. What it binds is unknown. Germline CDR1 is LNHDA and CDR2 is SQIVND (reference sequence). The CDR3 covers 16 residues. The V and J ends lost 5 bases and 3 bases, in that order; junction bases with no gene match: 8. TCR libraries were built from approximately 520 ng of total RNA by linear amplification. TCRdb itself ran the reads through MiXCR, one entry per CDR3 protein. The table lists 200,000 or so distinct CDR3 sequences, 65% to 75% of them singletons, with about 2.4% in the top ten. Study-wide results and limits: Reportedly, most V and J gene segments showed naive CD4+ versus CD8+ bias. CDR3 charge plus V and J genes appeared to account for about 13% of CD4/CD8 variance. Homeostatic proliferation of naive T cells was not examined as a bias source.

The TCR originated in a pool of human donors in good health; the sample pools cells from several healthy donors. Sequenced: naive CD4+ and CD8+ T cells sorted from blood, pooled from several donors. J is TRBJ2-1 and V is TRBV19, with 9 bases aligning to TRBD1. The CDR3, as DNA: TGTGCCAGTAGTGGGGACAGGGCAAGGTTCTACAATGAGCAGTTCTTC. This codes for CASSGDRARFYNEQFF.